A selection of T cell receptor beta chains follows, all from one sample in a study of shared clonotypes between healthy human individuals. Clones were sequenced by immunoSEQ multiplex PCR, and TCRdb holds only the in-frame ones, with some missing. Here the sample spans approximately 700,000 clones, about three quarters being singletons. Sequenced: memory CD4+ T cells sorted from blood. Receptors originate from a woman in her 30s in good health. Each CDR3 is given with its conserved first and last residue.

j_gene | v_gene | CDR3aa
TRBJ2-7 | TRBV11-2 | CASGPQRDSYEQYF
TRBJ2-3 | TRBV30 | CAYKIAGVRTDTQYF
TRBJ1-4 | TRBV28 | CASRAGGEKLFF
TRBJ2-3 | TRBV4-2 | CASSQEGHTDTQYF
TRBJ1-1 | TRBV5-1 | CASSLERSGTEAFF
TRBJ1-3 | TRBV30 | CALQGNTIYF
TRBJ2-7 | TRBV18 | CASSHADIYEQYF
TRBJ2-1 | TRBV7-2 | CASSLSSFGGEEQFF
TRBJ2-7 | TRBV5-1 | CASKLGTSGTTYEQYF
TRBJ1-1 | TRBV7-2 | CASTKTTYRGDTEAFF
TRBJ2-7 | TRBV5-1 | CASSLGTGAAYEQYF
TRBJ2-1 | TRBV25-1 | CATNGLAGPSSYNEQFF
TRBJ1-5 | TRBV28 | CASRDSGQPQHF
TRBJ2-3 | TRBV5-1 | CASRLASGTDTQYF
TRBJ1-4 | TRBV5-1 | CASSSVGAGEKLFF
TRBJ2-2 | TRBV19 | CASSPAGGLNTGELFF
TRBJ2-5 | TRBV7-2 | CASSSYALAGVGQETQYF
TRBJ2-1 | TRBV4-1 | CASSQVGYAEQFF
TRBJ1-5 | TRBV19 | CASSYGTGAYSNQPQHF
TRBJ2-3 | TRBV19 | CASSIGGGSGADTQYF
TRBJ2-7 | TRBV5-4 | CASSLIQTGGSYEQYF
TRBJ1-2 | TRBV4-1 | CASSQRDSRGYTF
TRBJ2-7 | TRBV5-4 | CASSSRREVYEQYF
TRBJ2-7 | TRBV10-2 | CASSESAASGYEQYF
TRBJ2-7 | TRBV30 | CAWSLAGYEQYF
TRBJ2-7 | TRBV19 | CASSRGRQGSPTYEQYF
TRBJ2-5 | TRBV5-1 | CASSSSGRALETQYF
TRBJ1-1 | TRBV19 | CASSPQTGTNTEAFF
TRBJ2-2 | TRBV30 | CAWSPAGTSGSGELFF
TRBJ1-2 | TRBV11-1 | CASSQGGGGYTF
TRBJ2-7 | TRBV7-9 | CASSPRGLAGGEQYF
TRBJ2-2 | TRBV28 | CASGAQGTGELFF
TRBJ1-2 | TRBV7-8 | CASSLGVGYGYTF
TRBJ1-5 | TRBV4-2 | CASSQDLPNSNQPQHF
TRBJ2-3 | TRBV28 | CASSTSGRSDTQYF
TRBJ2-2 | TRBV19 | CASSVGQGSTGELFF
TRBJ1-1 | TRBV6-6 | CASSQPETEAFF